The rows below give T cell receptor beta chains drawn from one sample of a study of T cells in Graves' hyperthyroidism and ophthalmopathy. From the multiplex PCR reads, TCRdb called clonotypes with MiXCR, one entry per CDR3 protein. Among some 340,000 distinct CDR3 sequences listed, roughly 13% were seen once. Sequencing was performed on blood. These receptors were collected from a woman between 40 and 55 years old with Graves' ophthalmopathy. Both conserved end residues are part of each CDR3. A D gene is named only where the DNA matches it firmly. The listing skips clone size in some rows; elsewhere it reads once, few, many or a size class.

d_call,j_call,v_call,clone_size,cdr3_aa,cdr3_nt
NA,TRBJ2-4,TRBV19,NA,CASSAPTTRAKNIQYF,TGTGCCAGTAGTGCCCCCACGACAAGGGCCAAAAACATTCAGTACTTC
TRBD2,TRBJ2-5,TRBV25-1,many,CASSKAGTSVGETQYF,TGTGCCAGCAGTAAAGCCGGGACTAGCGTTGGGGAGACCCAGTACTTC
NA,TRBJ2-1,TRBV25-1,few,CASSPPGELVDEQFF,TGTGCCAGCAGTCCACCGGGGGAGCTTGTCGATGAGCAGTTCTTC
NA,TRBJ2-7,TRBV28,many,CASSFWAGTYEQYF,TGTGCCAGCAGTTTTTGGGCCGGTACCTACGAGCAGTACTTC
TRBD2,TRBJ2-1,TRBV11-2,many,CASNQRGWSYNEQFF,TGTGCCAGCAATCAGCGGGGGTGGTCCTACAATGAGCAGTTCTTC
NA,TRBJ1-1,TRBV2,many,CASSVGLGFTEAFF,TGTGCCAGCAGTGTCGGTCTGGGATTCACTGAAGCTTTCTTT
TRBD1,TRBJ1-2,TRBV19,few,CASSRDRVINGYTF,TGTGCCAGTAGTAGGGACAGGGTGATAAATGGCTACACCTTC
NA,TRBJ2-2,TRBV7-6,many,CASSLRASGELFF,TGTGCCAGCAGCTTACGGGCGTCCGGGGAGCTGTTTTTT
NA,TRBJ2-2,TRBV11-2,many,CASSSGASNTGELFF,TGTGCCAGCAGCTCGGGGGCCTCGAACACCGGGGAGCTGTTTTTT
NA,TRBJ2-5,TRBV6-2/TRBV6-3,many,CASSNGAPETQYF,TGTGCCAGCAGTAACGGGGCCCCAGAGACCCAGTACTTC
NA,TRBJ2-7,TRBV19,many,CASSIDGGGYEQYF,TGTGCCAGTAGTATAGATGGGGGAGGCTACGAGCAGTACTTC
NA,TRBJ2-3,TRBV13,many,CASSLAGTADHTQYF,TGTGCCAGCAGCTTAGCCGGGACCGCTGATCATACGCAGTATTTT
NA,TRBJ2-1,TRBV10-1,many,CASSEGGPNNEQFF,TGCGCCAGCAGTGAGGGTGGCCCCAACAATGAGCAGTTCTTC
NA,TRBJ1-5,TRBV24-1,many,CATSDNTGRGSNQPQHF,TGTGCCACCAGTGACAATACCGGGAGAGGGAGCAATCAGCCCCAGCATTTT
NA,TRBJ1-2,TRBV11-2,many,CASSLEGSGYTF,TGTGCCAGCAGCTTAGAGGGTTCGGGCTACACCTTC
TRBD1,TRBJ2-6,TRBV19,NA,CASSGTASGANVLTF,TGTGCCAGCTCTGGGACAGCCTCTGGGGCCAACGTCCTGACTTTC
NA,TRBJ2-5,TRBV29-1,many,CSTRGGEWGTQYF,TGCAGCACCCGAGGGGGGGAATGGGGGACCCAGTACTTC
NA,TRBJ2-3,TRBV9,NA,CASSVARNPTSTDTQYF,TGTGCCAGCAGCGTAGCCCGTAATCCGACTAGCACAGATACGCAGTATTTT
NA,TRBJ2-7,TRBV2,many,CASSEKGKSYEQYF,TGTGCCAGCAGTGAGAAGGGGAAATCCTACGAGCAGTACTTC
TRBD1,TRBJ2-7,TRBV20-1,NA,CNASRAGGSYEQYF,TGCAATGCTAGTCGGGCAGGGGGCTCCTACGAGCAGTACTTC
TRBD2,TRBJ2-7,TRBV20-1,NA,CSAREAGGEGEQYF,TGCAGTGCTAGAGAAGCAGGCGGGGAGGGCGAGCAGTACTTC
NA,TRBJ2-3,TRBV27,few,CASSLFTGPTDTQYF,TGTGCCAGCAGTTTATTTACGGGGCCCACAGATACGCAGTATTTT
NA,TRBJ1-2,TRBV20-1,many,CSARQGNYGYTF,TGCAGTGCTAGACAGGGGAACTATGGCTACACCTTC
NA,TRBJ1-1,TRBV20-1,many,CSARGLVNTEAFF,TGCAGTGCTAGAGGACTTGTGAACACTGAAGCTTTCTTT
NA,TRBJ1-2,TRBV6-1,many,CASSGGLLGYTF,TGTGCCAGCAGTGGGGGACTATTGGGCTACACCTTC
NA,TRBJ1-3,TRBV28,many,CASSPRGAGNTIYF,TGTGCCAGCAGTCCTCGGGGCGCTGGAAACACCATATATTTT
TRBD2,TRBJ2-1,TRBV7-9,few,CASSGFGLAGDEQFF,TGTGCCAGCAGCGGATTTGGACTAGCGGGAGATGAGCAGTTCTTC
NA,TRBJ2-7,TRBV28,NA,CASVGAALSYEQYF,TGTGCCAGCGTCGGGGCGGCCCTCTCCTACGAGCAGTACTTC
NA,TRBJ2-3,TRBV7-8,NA,CASSLPGPSRTDTQYF,TGTGCCAGCAGCTTACCGGGGCCCTCCCGCACAGATACGCAGTATTTT
TRBD2,TRBJ2-3,TRBV5-6,NA,CASSTTSGGRSYTDTQYF,TGTGCCAGCAGCACCACTAGCGGGGGCCGCTCATACACAGATACGCAGTATTTT
NA,TRBJ2-2,TRBV6-1,many,CASMGGPYHTGELFF,TGTGCCAGCATGGGGGGACCATATCACACCGGGGAGCTGTTTTTT
NA,TRBJ2-5,TRBV7-6,many,CASSSPAQETQYF,TGTGCCAGCAGCTCCCCGGCCCAAGAGACCCAGTACTTC
TRBD1,TRBJ2-1,TRBV27,many,CASSFGTGGSYNEQFF,TGTGCCAGCAGTTTCGGGACAGGGGGCTCCTACAATGAGCAGTTCTTC
NA,TRBJ1-1,TRBV6-1,NA,CASSDPSFLPEAFF,TGTGCCAGCTCTGACCCCAGTTTTTTGCCTGAAGCTTTCTTT
NA,TRBJ2-7,TRBV19,NA,CASSSQTGPGHEQYF,TGTGCCAGTAGTTCTCAGACAGGACCTGGCCACGAGCAGTACTTC
NA,TRBJ2-5,TRBV6-1,many,CASSGSFQETQYF,TGTGCCAGCAGTGGGTCCTTTCAGGAGACCCAGTACTTC